The T cell receptor beta chain under discussion was sequenced for a study of T cells in Graves' hyperthyroidism and ophthalmopathy. Study conclusions and caveats: Ophthalmopathy was identified by the model a median around 6 months ahead of onset.

TCR beta CDR3 regions were amplified from RNA. HTBI primers were the set used in a first-round RT-PCR of the TCR CDR3. Via MiXCR, TCRdb re-called the multiplex PCR reads, giving one row per CDR3 protein. The sample shows roughly 600,000 distinct CDR3 sequences, approximately 14% of them seen only once. The study left out patients who had uncontrolled infection, other autoimmune disease, pregnancy or lactation. This clonotype was detected ten times or more. No antigen is known for it. Germline lookup yields CDR1 GTSNPN and CDR2 SVGIG (reference sequence). The CDR3 extends over 17 amino acids. V lost 1 base to trimming and J lost 0 bases, with 18 bases between them.

This chain links TRBV30 with TRBJ2-5; TRBD1 or TRBD2 may be the D gene (5 bases each). The clonotype originates from a woman aged 50 to 60 with Graves' ophthalmopathy. The specimen sequenced was blood. The CDR3 sequence: CAWSARGDRKYQETQYF. Written as DNA, the CDR3 is TGTGCCTGGAGTGCAAGAGGGGATCGGAAGTACCAAGAGACCCAGTACTTC.